The sequence of this T cell receptor beta chain was determined in a study of OX40 agonist ivuxolimab in advanced cancers. Study-wide context: The treatment was a fully human IgG2 OX40 agonist, ivuxolimab. The dose-escalation cohort had hepatocellular carcinoma, melanoma, renal cell or head and neck cancer. Notes on the study in general: Both blood CD4+ and CD8+ T cells showed clonal growth by week 6 at 0.1 to 3.0 mg/kg.

Generated by immunoSEQ multiplex PCR, the TCRdb table keeps only in-frame clones and is missing some. The sample shows 90,000 to 100,000 clones, about 85% of them seen only once. This clone appeared a single time. Its antigen is currently unknown. Germline CDR1 is SGHRS and CDR2 is YFSETQ. This CDR3 contains 14 residues. Trimming removed 2 bases at V and 1 base at J, with 9 bases between. The clonotype originates from an adult with an advanced solid tumor such as melanoma, head and neck, liver or kidney cancer. Material: CD4+ or CD8+ T cells sorted from blood, obtained in a trial of the OX40 agonist ivuxolimab. The rearrangement links TRBV5-1 to TRBJ1-2; D is unresolved. This CDR3 is CASSFSVGNYGYTF. The CDR3 DNA reads as TGCGCCAGCAGCTTTTCGGTGGGTAACTATGGCTACACCTTC.